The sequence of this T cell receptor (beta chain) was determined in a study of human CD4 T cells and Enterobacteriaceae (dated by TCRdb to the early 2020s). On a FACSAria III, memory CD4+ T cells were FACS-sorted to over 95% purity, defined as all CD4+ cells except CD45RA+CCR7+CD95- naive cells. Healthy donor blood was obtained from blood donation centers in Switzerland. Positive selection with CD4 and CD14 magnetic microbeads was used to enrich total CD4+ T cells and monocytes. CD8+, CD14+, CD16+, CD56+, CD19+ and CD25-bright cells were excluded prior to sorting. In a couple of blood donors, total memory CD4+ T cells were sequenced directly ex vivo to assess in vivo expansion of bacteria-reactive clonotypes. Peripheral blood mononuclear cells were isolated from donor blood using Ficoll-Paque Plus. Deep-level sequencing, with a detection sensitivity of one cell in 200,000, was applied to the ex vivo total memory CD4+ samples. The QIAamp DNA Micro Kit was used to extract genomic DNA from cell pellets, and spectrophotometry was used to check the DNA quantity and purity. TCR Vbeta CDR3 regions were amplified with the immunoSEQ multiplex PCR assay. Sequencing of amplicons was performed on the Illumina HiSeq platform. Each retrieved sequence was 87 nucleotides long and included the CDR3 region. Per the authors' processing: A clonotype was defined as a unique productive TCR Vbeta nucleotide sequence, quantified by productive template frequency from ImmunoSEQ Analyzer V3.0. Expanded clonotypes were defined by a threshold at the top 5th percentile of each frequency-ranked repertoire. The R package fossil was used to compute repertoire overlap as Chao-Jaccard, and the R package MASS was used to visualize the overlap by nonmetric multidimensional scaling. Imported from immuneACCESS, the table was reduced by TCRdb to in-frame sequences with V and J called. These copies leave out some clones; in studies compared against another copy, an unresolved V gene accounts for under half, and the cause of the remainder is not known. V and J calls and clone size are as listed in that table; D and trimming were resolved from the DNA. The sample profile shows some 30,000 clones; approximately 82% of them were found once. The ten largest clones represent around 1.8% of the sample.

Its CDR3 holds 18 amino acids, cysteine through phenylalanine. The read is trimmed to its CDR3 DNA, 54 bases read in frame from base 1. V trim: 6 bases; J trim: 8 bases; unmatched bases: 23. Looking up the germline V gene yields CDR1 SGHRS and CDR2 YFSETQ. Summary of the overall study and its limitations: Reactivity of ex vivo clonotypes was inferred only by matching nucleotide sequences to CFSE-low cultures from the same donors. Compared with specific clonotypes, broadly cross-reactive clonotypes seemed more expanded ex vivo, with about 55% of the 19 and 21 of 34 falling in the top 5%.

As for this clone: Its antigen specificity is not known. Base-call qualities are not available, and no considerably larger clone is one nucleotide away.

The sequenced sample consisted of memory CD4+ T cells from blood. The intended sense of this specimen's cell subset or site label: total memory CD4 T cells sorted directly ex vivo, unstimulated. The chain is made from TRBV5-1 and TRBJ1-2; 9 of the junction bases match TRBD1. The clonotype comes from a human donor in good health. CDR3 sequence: CASTSRAGTGRGGSGYTF. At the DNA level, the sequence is TGCGCCAGCACCTCGCGAGCGGGGACAGGGAGGGGAGGGTCCGGCTACACCTTC.